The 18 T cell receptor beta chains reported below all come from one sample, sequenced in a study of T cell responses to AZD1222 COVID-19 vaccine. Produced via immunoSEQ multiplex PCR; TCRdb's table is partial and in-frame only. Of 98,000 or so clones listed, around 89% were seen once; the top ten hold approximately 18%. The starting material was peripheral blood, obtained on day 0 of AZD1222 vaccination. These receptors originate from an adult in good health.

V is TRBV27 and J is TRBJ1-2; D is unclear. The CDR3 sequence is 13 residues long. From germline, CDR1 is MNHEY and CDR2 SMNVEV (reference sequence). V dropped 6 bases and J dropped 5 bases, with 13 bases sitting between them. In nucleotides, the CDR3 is TGTGCCAGCAGGCTCACTAGTTCTTATGGCTACACCTTC. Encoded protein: CASRLTSSYGYTF.

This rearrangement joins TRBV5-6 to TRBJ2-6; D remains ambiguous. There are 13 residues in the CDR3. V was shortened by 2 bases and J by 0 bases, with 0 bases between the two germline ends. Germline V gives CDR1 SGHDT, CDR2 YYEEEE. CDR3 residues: CASSFSGANVLTF. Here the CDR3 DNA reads TGTGCCAGCAGCTTCTCTGGGGCCAACGTCCTGACTTTC.

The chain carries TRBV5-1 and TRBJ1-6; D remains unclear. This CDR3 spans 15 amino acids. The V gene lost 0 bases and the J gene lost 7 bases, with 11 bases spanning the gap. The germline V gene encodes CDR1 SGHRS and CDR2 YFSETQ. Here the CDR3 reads CASSLDRLGNSPLHF. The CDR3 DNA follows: TGCGCCAGCAGCTTGGACCGGTTGGGGAATTCACCCCTCCACTTT.

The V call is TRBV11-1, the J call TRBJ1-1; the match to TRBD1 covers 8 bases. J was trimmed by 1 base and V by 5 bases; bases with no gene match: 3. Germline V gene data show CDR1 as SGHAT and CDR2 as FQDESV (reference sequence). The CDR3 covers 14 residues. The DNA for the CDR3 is TGTGCCAGCAGCCGTGGACAGGGGAACACTGAAGCTTTCTTT. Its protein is CASSRGQGNTEAFF.

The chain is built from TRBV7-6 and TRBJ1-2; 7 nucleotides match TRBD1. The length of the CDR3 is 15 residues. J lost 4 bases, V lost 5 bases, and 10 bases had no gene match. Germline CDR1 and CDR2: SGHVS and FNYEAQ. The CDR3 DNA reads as TGTGCCAGCAGCCCCATGATGACAGGGTCCTATGGCTACACCTTC. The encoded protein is CASSPMMTGSYGYTF.

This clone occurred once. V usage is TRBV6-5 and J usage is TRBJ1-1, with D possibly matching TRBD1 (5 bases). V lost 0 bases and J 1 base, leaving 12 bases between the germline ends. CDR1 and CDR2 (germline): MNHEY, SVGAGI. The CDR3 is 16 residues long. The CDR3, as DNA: TGTGCCAGCAGTTACTCTGGGACTTCTACGAACACTGAAGCTTTCTTT. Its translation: CASSYSGTSTNTEAFF.

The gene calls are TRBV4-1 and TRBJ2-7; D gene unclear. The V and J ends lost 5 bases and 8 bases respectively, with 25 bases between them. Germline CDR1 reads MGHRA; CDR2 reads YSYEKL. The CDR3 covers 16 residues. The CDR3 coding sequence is TGCGCCAGCAGCTACGTGTACATAGATTACGATACGAAGCAGTACTTC. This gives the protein CASSYVYIDYDTKQYF.

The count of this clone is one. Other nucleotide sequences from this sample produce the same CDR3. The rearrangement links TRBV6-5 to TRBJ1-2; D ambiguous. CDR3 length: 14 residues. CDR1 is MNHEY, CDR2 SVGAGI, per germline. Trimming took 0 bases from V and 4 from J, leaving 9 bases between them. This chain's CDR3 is CASSYSGDTYGYTF. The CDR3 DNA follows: TGTGCCAGCAGTTACTCAGGAGACACCTATGGCTACACCTTC.

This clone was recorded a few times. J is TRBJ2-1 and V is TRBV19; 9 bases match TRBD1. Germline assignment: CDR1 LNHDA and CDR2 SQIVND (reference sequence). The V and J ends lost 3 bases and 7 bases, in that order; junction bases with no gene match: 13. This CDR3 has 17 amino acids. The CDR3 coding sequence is TGTGCCAGTAGTATCCTTACAGGGGGCATTTCTTCGAATGAGCAGTTCTTC. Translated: CASSILTGGISSNEQFF.

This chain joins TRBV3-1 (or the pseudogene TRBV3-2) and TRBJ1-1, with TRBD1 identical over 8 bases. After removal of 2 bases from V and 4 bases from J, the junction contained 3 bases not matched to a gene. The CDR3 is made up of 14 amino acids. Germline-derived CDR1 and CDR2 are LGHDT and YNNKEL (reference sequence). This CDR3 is CASSQQGAGTEAFF. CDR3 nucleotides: TGTGCCAGCAGCCAACAGGGGGCGGGCACTGAAGCTTTCTTT.

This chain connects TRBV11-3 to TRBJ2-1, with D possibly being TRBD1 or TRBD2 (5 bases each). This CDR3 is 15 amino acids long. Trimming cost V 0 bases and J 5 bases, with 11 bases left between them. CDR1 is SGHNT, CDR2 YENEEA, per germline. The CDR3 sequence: CASSLEGDGNNEQFF. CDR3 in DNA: TGTGCCAGCAGCTTAGAAGGGGACGGCAACAATGAGCAGTTCTTC.

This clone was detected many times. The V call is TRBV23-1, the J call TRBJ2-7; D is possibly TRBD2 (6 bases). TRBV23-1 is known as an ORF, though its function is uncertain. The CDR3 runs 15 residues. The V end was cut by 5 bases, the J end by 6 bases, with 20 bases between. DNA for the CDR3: TGCGCCAGCAGTGCGGCGGGACCTTCAACATTCGAGCAGTACTTC. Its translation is CASSAAGPSTFEQYF.

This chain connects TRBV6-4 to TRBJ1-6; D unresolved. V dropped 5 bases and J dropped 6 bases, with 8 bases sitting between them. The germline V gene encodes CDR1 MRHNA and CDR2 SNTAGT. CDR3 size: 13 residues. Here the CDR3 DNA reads TGTGCCAGCAGTCCAGGCCTTAATTCACCCCTCCACTTT. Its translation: CASSPGLNSPLHF.

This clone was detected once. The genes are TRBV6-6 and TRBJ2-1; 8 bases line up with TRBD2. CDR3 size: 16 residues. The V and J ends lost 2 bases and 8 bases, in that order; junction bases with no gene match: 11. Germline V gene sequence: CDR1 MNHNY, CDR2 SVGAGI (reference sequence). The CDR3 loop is CASSYIGGALIHEQFF. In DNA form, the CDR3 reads TGTGCCAGCAGTTACATCGGGGGGGCCTTGATCCATGAGCAGTTCTTC.

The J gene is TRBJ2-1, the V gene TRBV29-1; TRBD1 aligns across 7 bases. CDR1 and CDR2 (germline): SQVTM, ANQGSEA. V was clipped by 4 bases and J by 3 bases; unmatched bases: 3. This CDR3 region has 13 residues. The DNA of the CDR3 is TGCAGCGTTGCGGGACAGAACTACAATGAGCAGTTCTTC. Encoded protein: CSVAGQNYNEQFF.

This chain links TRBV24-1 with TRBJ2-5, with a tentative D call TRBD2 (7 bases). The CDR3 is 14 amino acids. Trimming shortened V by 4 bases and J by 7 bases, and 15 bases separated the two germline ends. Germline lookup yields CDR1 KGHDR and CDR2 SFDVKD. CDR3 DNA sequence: TGTGCCACCAGTGACGGGACTACCAGGGGGACCCAGTACTTC. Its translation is CATSDGTTRGTQYF.

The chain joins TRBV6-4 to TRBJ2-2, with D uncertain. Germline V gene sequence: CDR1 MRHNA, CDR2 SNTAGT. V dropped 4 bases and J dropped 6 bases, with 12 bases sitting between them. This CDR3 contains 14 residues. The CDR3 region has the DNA TGTGCCAGCAGTGCTGACCAGTGGGCCGGGGAGCTGTTTTTT. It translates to CASSADQWAGELFF.

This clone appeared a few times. The CDR3 nucleotides are TGTGCCAGCAGTTACTCCCCTTTGGGGGGAGGCGACTATGGCTACACCTTC. This gives the protein CASSYSPLGGGDYGYTF. V and J are TRBV6-2 or TRBV6-3 and TRBJ1-2; D is perhaps TRBD1 (5 bases). This CDR3 contains 17 residues. Germline V gene sequence: CDR1 MNHEY, CDR2 SVGEGT. Trimming removed 0 bases from V and 3 bases from J, with 17 bases in between.